This TCR beta chain was found in a study of cytomegalovirus exposure and HLA in healthy donors (dated by TCRdb to between 2016 and 2019). For the wider study: An earlier analysis of approximately 550 of the donors reported more than 250 Gb of sequence data and 100 million to 140 million unique TCR beta sequences from 150 million to 200 million T cells. Roughly 300 gigabases of sequencing data and around 85 million unique TCR sequences made up an early release that covered several hundred HLA-typed donors. Genome-wide SNP genotypes for about 65% of the roughly 670 donors were used in a later genetic analysis, which treated that subset as a discovery cohort. All discovery cohort repertoires had been generated using a single sequencing platform. Rather than using new phenotypic data, the later analysis identified candidate immune exposures from TCR beta sequences and from how often those sequences occurred across donors. Using immunosequencing, the study profiled T cell repertoires from some 670 subjects and related those repertoires to cytomegalovirus serostatus. Across approximately 400 genotyped donors of the cohort, an average of about 200,000 unique TCR beta nucleotide sequences per donor were sequenced, and roughly a sixth of those sequences were non-productive. The study combined high-throughput TCR immunosequencing, statistical association of individual TCRs with disease status, and machine learning to predict cytomegalovirus infection status. HLA typing covered class I and class II loci at four-digit resolution. In an earlier analysis of 500 to 650 of the donors, high-throughput TCR beta sequencing was used to judge whether each TCR beta V gene segment behaved as functional or pseudogenic. Four or five DR-DQ haplotypes were handled as single units for association and clustering, since linkage in the cohort was strong. Along with the approximately 700-subject first cohort, a separate validation cohort of around 110 different subjects was used. The number of donors typed differed by locus, with 629-630 for A, B, C, DRB1 and DQB1, roughly 550 for DQA1, nearly 610 for DPA1, and some 440 for DPB1. The study was designed to test whether signatures of past pathogen exposure could be identified by cataloging public T cell receptors. Donor age, sex, ethnicity and CMV serostatus were compiled alongside the repertoire data. In a later analysis, previously published TCR beta repertoires from 666 donors were re-analyzed and high-resolution HLA genotyping was added so that TCR occurrence patterns could be studied. Of the 300 to 500 genotyped donors, 65% to 90% were placed in the genetic ancestry cluster associated with self-reported Caucasian donors. What the research found in general, with its limitations: A total of about 150 TCR beta chains were listed by the study as associated with cytomegalovirus. Compared with the roughly 700-donor mean, donors in an Asian-associated ancestry cluster had fewer N-insertions in productive TCRs, according to a later genetic analysis. A later analysis found that HLA-associated TCR beta chains were more clonally expanded and had lower generation probabilities than equally common non-associated chains. Because counts were too low, roughly 17 rarely observed V segments, including chromosome 9 orphons, were left out of the earlier analysis of several hundred of the donors. A later analysis found that most CMV-associated TCR beta chains appeared HLA-restricted, with HLA associations seemingly driven largely by CMV exposure. The authors suggested that the approach could potentially be extended to other disease states and immunological phenotypes. In a later analysis, the rate of TCR association differed among HLA loci, with DRB1 alleles having the most associated TCRs and HLA-C alleles having the fewest. An earlier analysis of approximately 540 of the donors showed that most TCR beta V segments appeared in productive rearrangements either about 87% or about 30% of the time, which broadly matched IMGT annotations. A cluster of highly shared sequence variants was judged likely to be a technical artifact of the sequencing pipeline. Some IMGT-functional V segments, including TRBV6-2 and TRBV6-3, could not be told apart with the 87-base-pair reads, so those segments were excluded. This cohort had only TCR beta chains sequenced, and the lack of alpha or paired-chain data limited which features could be detected. Because HLA typing was missing for some donors at each locus, association tests included only the typed subset. A further reported finding was that TCR beta sequences accurately predicted the HLA-A and HLA-B alleles for most subjects in the first cohort. Linkage disequilibrium might explain the correlated functional status among segregating V segments, but an unknown experimental factor could not be excluded. For the cohort, immune exposure information was limited to CMV serostatus. According to a later analysis, parvovirus B19, influenza, CMV and Epstein-Barr virus appeared linked to several top co-occurrence clusters. V-gene and J-gene trimming of TCR beta chains was associated with a missense DCLRE1C variant in a later genetic analysis, and the association was replicated in an independent cohort. Presence/absence analyses assumed roughly uniform sequencing depth across donors, an assumption that may not hold. The classifier was reported to diagnose cytomegalovirus status with high specificity and sensitivity in both the original cohort and the validation cohort. A few of the identified cytomegalovirus-associated TCR beta chains were confirmed in vitro to be specific for cytomegalovirus antigens. A later analysis associated about 17,000 TCR beta sequences with specific HLA alleles at a false discovery rate of 0.05. Strong co-occurrence of HLA alleles, especially DR and DQ, made assigning TCR associations to individual alleles difficult. Most TCR sequences were observed very rarely across donors, whereas some public TCRs were present in many individuals.

Library preparation used the immunoSEQ multiplex PCR assay. The multiplex PCR relied on a mix of 60 forward primers for TCR Vbeta segments and 13 reverse primers for TCR Jbeta segments. Amplification of the CDR3 region of rearranged TCR beta genes was performed with a multiplex PCR assay on genomic DNA. The Illumina HiSeq System was used to sequence the amplified TCR beta libraries as 87-base-pair reads. The study's processing was this. A later analysis counted about 82 million unique TCR beta chains across the 670 or so repertoires, and roughly 10 million of these chains were shared by at least two donors. A nearest-neighbor algorithm error-corrected the raw reads and collapsed the reads into unique sequences, merging closely related sequences to remove PCR and sequencing errors. Alignment of CDR3 sequences to IMGT reference sequences was used to assign V, D and J gene segments. For a sequence to be retained, a match of at least six nucleotides was required to both a V gene segment and a J gene segment. Rearrangements were called productive when the CDR3 lacked stop codons and stayed in frame with V and J; all others were non-productive. CDR3 was defined according to IMGT convention as the region running from the second conserved V-encoded cysteine to the conserved J-encoded phenylalanine. In an earlier analysis of 500 to 650 of the donors, sequences lacking an unambiguous match to a single V gene segment were excluded. In an earlier analysis of some 590 of the donors, V segments were called functional above 56.7% productive rearrangements and were called segregating when the between-donor standard deviation exceeded 5%. To diagnose cytomegalovirus status from the catalog of TCR beta chain sequences, a statistical classification framework was built. V and J gene assignment, in a later analysis, came from comparing TCR nucleotide sequences with IMGT/GENE-DB human TR gene sequences. Using the TCRdist pipeline, a later analysis assigned CDR3 sequences along with most-parsimonious VDJ recombination scenarios. In a later analysis, every TCR beta chain was defined by the combination of its CDR3 amino acid sequence and its V-gene family, and reads without a unique V-gene family were dropped. A later analysis removed 500 to 650 highly shared, low-generation-probability nucleotide sequences to deal with suspected cross-contamination and a sequencing artifact. In a later analysis, a clonal expansion index was calculated for each public chain from normalized within-repertoire ranks of inferred template counts. A later analysis computed generation probabilities with a VDJ recombination model fitted to out-of-frame rearrangements, and checked the results against IGoR. A later analysis scored TCR-TCR, TCR-HLA and TCR-CMV co-occurrence with hypergeometric tests, applying a repertoire-size bias correction to TCR pairs. In a later analysis, false discovery rates were estimated by permuting HLA or CMV assignments 20 times. In a later analysis, co-occurring TCRs were grouped with DBSCAN, and TCRdist sequence similarity was added when clustering was performed within HLA-allele-positive subsets. Co-occurrence clustering excluded repertoires with fewer than 30,000 or more than 120,000 public chains, plus five with anomalous nucleotide sharing. Entries here come from immuneACCESS through TCRdb and include only in-frame sequences with V and J called. Some clones fail to appear in such tables; in the studies checked, an unresolved V gene covers under half of the shortfall, and the cause of the remainder is unknown. V and J calls and clone size follow that table, whereas D and trimming were derived from the DNA. The table for this sample lists under 200,000 clones; 70% to 80% of them were counted only once. The ten most abundant clones make up more than 3.5% of the sample.

Notes on this clone: Its binding antigen is unknown. One base away there is no much larger clone; base qualities are not given.

The cohort was made up of approximately 670 healthy bone marrow donors. At the time of sampling, all cohort members were nominally healthy, though unrecorded immune exposures were likely present. The donor tested CMV seropositive and was one of the 289 seropositive cohort members. A peripheral blood sample was provided by each donor, and peripheral blood mononuclear cells were used for TCR beta sequencing. The Qiagen DNeasy Blood Extraction Kit was used to extract genomic DNA from the blood cell samples. According to the germline V gene (reference sequence), CDR1 reads GTSNPN and CDR2 reads SVGIG. Its CDR3 holds 11 amino acids, cysteine through phenylalanine. The CDR3 DNA has 33 bases and is translated from base 1. The trim is 2 bases for V and 7 bases for J, with a gap of 6 bases between the germline ends.

This receptor chain uses TRBV30 and TRBJ2-1, with the D gene not clear enough to name. The source is a man younger than 45 in good health and CMV-seropositive. The sample was PBMCs. The DNA reads as follows: TGTGCCTGGAGTCGCCAGAATGAGCAGTTCTTC. Its protein is CAWSRQNEQFF.